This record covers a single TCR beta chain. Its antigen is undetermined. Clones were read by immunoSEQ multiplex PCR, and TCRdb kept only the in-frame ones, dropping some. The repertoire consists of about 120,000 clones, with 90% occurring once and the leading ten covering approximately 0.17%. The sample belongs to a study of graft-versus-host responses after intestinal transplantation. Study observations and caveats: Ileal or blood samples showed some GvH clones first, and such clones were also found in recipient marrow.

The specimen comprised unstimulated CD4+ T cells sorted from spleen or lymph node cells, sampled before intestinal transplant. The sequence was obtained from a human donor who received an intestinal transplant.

CDR3 bases: TGTGCCAGCAGGGGGACAGGGGCCAACACCGGGGAGCTGTTTTTT. This sequence encodes CASRGTGANTGELFF. V gene TRBV25-1 combines with J gene TRBJ2-2; 10 bases map to TRBD1. Germline CDR1 MGHDK, CDR2 SYGVNS. The CDR3 is made up of 15 amino acids. With 6 bases clipped from V and 2 bases from J, the junction kept 3 bases outside the gene matches.